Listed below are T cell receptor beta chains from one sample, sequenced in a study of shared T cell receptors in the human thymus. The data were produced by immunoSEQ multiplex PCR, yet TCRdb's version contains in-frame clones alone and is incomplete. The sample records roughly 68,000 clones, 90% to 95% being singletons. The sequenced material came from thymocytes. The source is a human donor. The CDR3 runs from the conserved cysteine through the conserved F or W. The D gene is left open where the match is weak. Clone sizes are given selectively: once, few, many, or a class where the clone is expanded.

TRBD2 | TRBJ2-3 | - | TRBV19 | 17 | TGTGCCAGTAGTATACGGCTAGCGGGGGGGACCACAGATACGCAGTATTTT | CASSIRLAGGTTDTQYF
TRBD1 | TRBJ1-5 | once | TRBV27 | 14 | TGTGCCAGCAGGAGACAGGGAACTGATCAGCCCCAGCATTTT | CASRRQGTDQPQHF
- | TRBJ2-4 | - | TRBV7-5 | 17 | TGTGTCAGAAGCTTAGTGAGGACAGGAGTAGCCAAAAACATTCAGTACTTC | CVRSLVRTGVAKNIQYF
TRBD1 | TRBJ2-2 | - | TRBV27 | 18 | TGTGCCAGCAGTTTAGATTTAGTGGGACAGGGGAAAACCGGGGAGCTGTTTTTT | CASSLDLVGQGKTGELFF
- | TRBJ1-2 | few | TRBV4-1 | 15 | TGCGCCAGCACGTACACCCAGGCAGGGCATTATGGCTACACCTTC | CASTYTQAGHYGYTF
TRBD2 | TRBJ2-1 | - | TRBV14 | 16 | TGTGCCAGCAGCCAAGTCGTCGGGGGACTAGGGTATGAGCAGTTCTTC | CASSQVVGGLGYEQFF
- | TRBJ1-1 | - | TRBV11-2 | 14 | TGTGCCAGCCCCCGGGAGGGAGTATCCACTGAAGCTTTCTTT | CASPREGVSTEAFF
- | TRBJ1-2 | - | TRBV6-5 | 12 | TGTGCCAGCAGATCCCAGGGTTACGGCTACACCTTC | CASRSQGYGYTF
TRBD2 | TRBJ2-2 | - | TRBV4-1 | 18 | TGCGCCAGCAGCCAAGCGGGACTAGCGGGGGGGATCACCGGGGAGCTGTTTTTT | CASSQAGLAGGITGELFF
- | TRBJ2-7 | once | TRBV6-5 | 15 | TGTGCCAGCAGGGCGACGGGGGAATTAACCTACGAGCAGTACTTC | CASRATGELTYEQYF
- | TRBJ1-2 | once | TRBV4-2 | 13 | TGTGCCAGCGGGGGGGACGTCGGCTATGGCTACACCTTC | CASGGDVGYGYTF
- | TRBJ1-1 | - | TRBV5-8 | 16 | TGTGCCAGCCGCCCACGGGGAGCAGGGTCGAACACTGAAGCTTTCTTT | CASRPRGAGSNTEAFF
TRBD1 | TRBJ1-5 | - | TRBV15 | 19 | TGTGCCACCAGCAGCATAGATGACCGGGACAGGGGGCGGAATCAGCCCCAGCATTTT | CATSSIDDRDRGRNQPQHF
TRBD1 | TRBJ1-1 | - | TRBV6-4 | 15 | TGTGCCAGCAGTGAAGACAGGGAGGTAGGCACTGAAGCTTTCTTT | CASSEDREVGTEAFF
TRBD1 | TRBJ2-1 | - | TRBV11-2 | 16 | TGTGCCAGCAGCTACCCCGGGACAGGATATACCAATGAGCAGTTCTTC | CASSYPGTGYTNEQFF
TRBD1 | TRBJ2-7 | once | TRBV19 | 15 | TGTGCCAGTAGCATGAGGGGGCCGCACTCCTACGAGCAGTACTTC | CASSMRGPHSYEQYF
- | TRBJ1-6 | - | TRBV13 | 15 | TGTGCCAGCAGCGGTAATACGGACGGAAATTCACCCCTCCACTTT | CASSGNTDGNSPLHF
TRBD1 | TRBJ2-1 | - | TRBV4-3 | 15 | TGCGCCAGCAGCCAAGATGGTGACAGGGACAATGAGCAGTTCTTC | CASSQDGDRDNEQFF
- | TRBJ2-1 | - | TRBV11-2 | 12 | TGTGCCAGCAGCTTAGGGCCTACCGAGCAGTTCTTC | CASSLGPTEQFF
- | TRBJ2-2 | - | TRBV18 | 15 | TGTGCCAGCTCACCGAGGGGGTCTAACACCGGGGAGCTGTTTTTT | CASSPRGSNTGELFF
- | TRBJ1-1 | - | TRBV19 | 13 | TGTGCCAGTACCCCGGGCAGGGCCACTGAAGCTTTCTTT | CASTPGRATEAFF
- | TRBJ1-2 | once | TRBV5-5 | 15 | TGTGCCAGCAGCTTGGTAGGGGGTAATCACTATGGCTACACCTTC | CASSLVGGNHYGYTF
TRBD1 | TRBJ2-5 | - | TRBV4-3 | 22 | TGCGCCAGCAGCCAAGATCTTTTTCCCGGGGCAACTACCGGGACAGCTCAAGAGACCCAGTACTTC | CASSQDLFPGATTGTAQETQYF
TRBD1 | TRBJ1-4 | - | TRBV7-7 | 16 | TGTGCCAGCAGCTTACGCCGGGACAGGGGGACTGAAAAACTGTTTTTT | CASSLRRDRGTEKLFF
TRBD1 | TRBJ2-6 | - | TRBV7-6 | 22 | TGTGCCAGCAGCCGTCTCAACCGACAGGGCGGCCCTTTATCGGCTGGGGCCAACGTCCTGACTTTC | CASSRLNRQGGPLSAGANVLTF
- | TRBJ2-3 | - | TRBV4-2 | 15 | TGTGCCAGCAGCCAGCCATTAAAAAGCACAGATACGCAGTATTTT | CASSQPLKSTDTQYF
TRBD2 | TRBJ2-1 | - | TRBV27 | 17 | TGTGCCAGCACCAATAGGGAGACTAGCGGCCCCTACAATGAGCAGTTCTTC | CASTNRETSGPYNEQFF
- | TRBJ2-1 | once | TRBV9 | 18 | TGTGCCAGCAGCGTAGCCTTCAACCTTCTGAGCTCCTACAATGAGCAGTTCTTC | CASSVAFNLLSSYNEQFF
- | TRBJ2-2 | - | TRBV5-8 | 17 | TGTGCCAGCAGCTTGGTTGGTGGCAGGCGAGGGACCGGGGAGCTGTTTTTT | CASSLVGGRRGTGELFF
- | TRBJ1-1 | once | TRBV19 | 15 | TGTGCCAGTAGGTTCTGCGAACCCATGAACACTGAAGCTTTCTTT | CASRFCEPMNTEAFF
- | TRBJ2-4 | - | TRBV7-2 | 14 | TGTGCCAGCAGCTTTTTGTCAGTAAAAAACATTCAGTACTTC | CASSFLSVKNIQYF
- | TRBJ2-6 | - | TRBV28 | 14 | TGTGCCAGCAGCGGAAGGTGGGGGGCCAACGTCCTGACTTTC | CASSGRWGANVLTF
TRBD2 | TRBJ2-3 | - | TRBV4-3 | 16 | TGCGCCAGCAGCCAAGGTCCCGGGGGGGGTATAGATACGCAGTATTTT | CASSQGPGGGIDTQYF
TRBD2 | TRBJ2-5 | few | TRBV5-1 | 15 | TGCGCCAGCAGCTTGGCCGGGGACTATCAAGAGACCCAGTACTTC | CASSLAGDYQETQYF
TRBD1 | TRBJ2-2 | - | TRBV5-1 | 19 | TGCGCCAGCAGCTTGATTGAGACAGGGGGTCTAAGGGACACCGGGGAGCTGTTTTTT | CASSLIETGGLRDTGELFF
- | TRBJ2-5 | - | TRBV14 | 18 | TGTGCCAGCAGCCAAGAACGGCTAGCTCCAAAACGGAGGGAGACCCAGTACTTC | CASSQERLAPKRRETQYF
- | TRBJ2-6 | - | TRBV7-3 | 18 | TGTGCCAGCAGCTTGGCCGGGACTCCCCACTCTGGGGCCAACGTCCTGACTTTC | CASSLAGTPHSGANVLTF
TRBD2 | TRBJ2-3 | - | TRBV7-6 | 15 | TGTGCCAGCAGCCTCAGCGGGGGGGCAGGAGATACGCAGTATTTT | CASSLSGGAGDTQYF
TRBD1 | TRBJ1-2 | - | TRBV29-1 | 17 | TGCAGCGCTGGGACAGGGAAGGTTGTAACGAAAGGTTATGGCTACACCTTC | CSAGTGKVVTKGYGYTF
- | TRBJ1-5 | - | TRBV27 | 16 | TGTGCCAGTTTAAAAGAGGGGGAAGGAAGCAATCAGCCCCAGCATTTT | CASLKEGEGSNQPQHF
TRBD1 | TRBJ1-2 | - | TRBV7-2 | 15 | TGTGCCAGCAGCGCCCGACAGGGGAGAAACTATGGCTACACCTTC | CASSARQGRNYGYTF
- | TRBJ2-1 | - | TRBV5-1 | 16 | TGCGCCAGCAGCCTTCCTTATAGGGCTGGCGACAATGAGCAGTTCTTC | CASSLPYRAGDNEQFF